This entry concerns a single T cell receptor (beta chain). The antigen remains undetermined. Data came from immunoSEQ multiplex PCR; TCRdb stores just in-frame clones and leaves some out. The data contain fewer than 95,000 clones, about 94% of them seen just once; the ten biggest clones take up roughly 0.17%. Germline V lookup: CDR1 MNHNS, CDR2 SASEGT. The trim removed 6 bases at V and 4 bases at J, leaving 5 bases unmatched. This CDR3 is 13 amino acids long. These data belong to a study of graft-versus-host responses after intestinal transplantation. General study points: Recipient-marrow GvH clones were detected, some having first appeared in ileum or blood.

This clonotype was sampled from a human donor who was the organ donor for an intestinal transplant. The sample consisted of unstimulated CD4+ T cells sorted from spleen or lymph node cells, taken before transplant. The chain links TRBV6-1 to TRBJ1-2, with 7 bases identical to TRBD1. The CDR3 is CASSLTGPYGYTF. In nucleotides, the CDR3 is TGTGCCAGCAGCCTGACAGGGCCCTATGGCTACACCTTC.